This T cell receptor (beta chain) appears in the sequencing data of a study of T-cell reconstitution after alpha-beta-depleted transplantation in children. For TCRbeta, the library was prepared with unique molecular identifiers. MiXCR was run by TCRdb on the PCR reads, yielding one entry per CDR3 protein. Of a few hundred thousand distinct CDR3 sequences in the sample, about a quarter were seen once. The TCR originated in a girl aged 2 to 9 with Fanconi anemia, due to receive a stem cell transplant. This specimen consisted of PBMCs, obtained before TCRalphabeta/CD19-depleted stem cell transplant.

CDR3 sequence: CASSLRTGGHYEQYF. The CDR3 DNA reads TGCGCCAGCAGCTTACGGACAGGGGGCCACTACGAGCAGTACTTC. This chain joins TRBV5-1 and TRBJ2-7, with TRBD1 matching 11 bases. This CDR3 region has 15 residues. Germline CDR1 and CDR2: SGHRS and YFSETQ. Trimming at V came to 2 bases and at J to 3 bases, leaving 4 bases not matched to a gene.